This is a list of T cell receptor beta chains from one sample in a study of blood T cell repertoires in COVID-19. TCRdb's copy holds only in-frame clones and misses some; the assay was immunoSEQ multiplex PCR. The sample has 250,000 to 350,000 clones, around 87% seen once; the top ten hold roughly 8%. Sequencing used peripheral blood. The receptors shown here come from a woman aged 45 to 65 who had recovered from COVID-19. Both conserved end residues are part of each CDR3. D genes are given only for firm matches. The listing skips clone size in some rows; elsewhere it reads once, few, many or a size class.

V: TRBV18; size: -; J: TRBJ2-7; D: TRBD1; DNA: TGTGCCAGCTCACCGACAGGGAAGAGCTCCTACGAGCAGTACTTC; CDR3: CASSPTGKSSYEQYF
V: TRBV2; size: -; J: TRBJ2-1; D: TRBD2; DNA: TGTGCCAGCAGTGTGACTAGCGGGACCTACAATGAGCAGTTCTTC; CDR3: CASSVTSGTYNEQFF
V: TRBV10-3; size: -; J: TRBJ1-1; D: TRBD1; DNA: TGTGCCATCAGCCGGGACAGGGACGGCACTGAAGCTTTCTTT; CDR3: CAISRDRDGTEAFF
V: TRBV4-1; size: -; J: TRBJ1-6; D: -; DNA: TGCGCCAGCAGCCAAGATAGCCAGGGAGGTCATTCACCCCTCCACTTT; CDR3: CASSQDSQGGHSPLHF
V: TRBV5-1; size: -; J: TRBJ1-2; D: TRBD1; DNA: TGCGCCAGCAGCCACGGACAGGGTGATGGCTACACCTTC; CDR3: CASSHGQGDGYTF
V: TRBV6-2/TRBV6-3; size: -; J: TRBJ1-6; D: -; DNA: TGTGCCAGCAGTTCCACGGGAGAGGGGAGCTCACCCCTCCACTTT; CDR3: CASSSTGEGSSPLHF
V: TRBV7-9; size: -; J: TRBJ1-2; D: -; DNA: TGTGCCAGCAGCTTAGAAGCGGGGGGCTACACCTTC; CDR3: CASSLEAGGYTF
V: TRBV30; size: -; J: TRBJ1-5; D: -; DNA: TGTGCCTGGAGCAGGGCAGCTCAACAGCCCCAGCATTTT; CDR3: CAWSRAAQQPQHF
V: TRBV6-5; size: -; J: TRBJ2-7; D: -; DNA: TGTGCCAGCAGACCAAACAGGTACTACCTGGAGCAGTACTTC; CDR3: CASRPNRYYLEQYF
V: TRBV2; size: once; J: TRBJ2-1; D: -; DNA: TGTGCCAGCAGCACAATGCCGACTAATAATGAGCAGTTCTTC; CDR3: CASSTMPTNNEQFF
V: TRBV28; size: -; J: TRBJ1-2; D: TRBD1; DNA: TGTGCCAGCAGTACTTGGACAGGGGGCGAATATGGCTACACCTTC; CDR3: CASSTWTGGEYGYTF
V: TRBV5-1; size: once; J: TRBJ1-3; D: -; DNA: TGCGCCAGCAGCTTGTACGACGGGGGAAACACCATATATTTT; CDR3: CASSLYDGGNTIYF
V: TRBV6-5; size: -; J: TRBJ1-2; D: TRBD1; DNA: TGTGCCAGCAGGGGGACAGGGCCTAACTATGGCTACACCTTC; CDR3: CASRGTGPNYGYTF
V: TRBV20-1; size: -; J: TRBJ1-2; D: -; DNA: TGCAGTGCTAGAATCCCAGGGGGCTACACCTTC; CDR3: CSARIPGGYTF
V: TRBV7-3; size: -; J: TRBJ2-1; D: -; DNA: TGTGCCAGCAGCTTTGGTCCGGCACTAAGGGGTGAGCAGTTCTTC; CDR3: CASSFGPALRGEQFF
V: TRBV27; size: -; J: TRBJ2-3; D: TRBD2; DNA: TGTGCCAGCAGTTTATCAGCTAGCGGGAGGACGCAGTATTTT; CDR3: CASSLSASGRTQYF
V: TRBV28; size: -; J: TRBJ1-1; D: -; DNA: TGTGCCAGCAGCCTACGACAATACCGGCCTTTCTTT; CDR3: CASSLRQYRPFF
V: TRBV27; size: -; J: TRBJ2-7; D: -; DNA: TGTGCCAGCAGCCATGGAACAGCCTACGAGCAGTACTTC; CDR3: CASSHGTAYEQYF
V: TRBV28; size: many; J: TRBJ1-6; D: -; DNA: TGTGCCAGCAGGGTGGGTCCCACAGTTAATTCACCCCTCCACTTT; CDR3: CASRVGPTVNSPLHF
V: TRBV11-2; size: -; J: TRBJ1-6; D: TRBD1; DNA: TGTGCCAGCAGCTTAGGGCGGGGACAGGGTCCACCAAATTCACCCCTCCACTTT; CDR3: CASSLGRGQGPPNSPLHF
V: TRBV27; size: -; J: TRBJ2-7; D: TRBD1; DNA: TGTGCCAGCAGTACACCGGGACAGGGCAGGGAGCAGTACTTC; CDR3: CASSTPGQGREQYF
V: TRBV7-6; size: -; J: TRBJ1-6; D: -; DNA: TGTGCCAGCAGTCCTGCCTCAGGATATAATTCACCCCTCCACTTT; CDR3: CASSPASGYNSPLHF